This T cell receptor (beta chain) originates from a study of T cell responses to AZD1222 COVID-19 vaccine. Timing groups of about 4 and about 12 weeks for second doses were pooled. V was clipped by 5 bases and J by 0 bases, with 7 bases between them. CDR1 KGHSH and CDR2 LQKENI come from the germline V gene. This CDR3 is built from 13 residues. Produced via immunoSEQ multiplex PCR; TCRdb's table is partial and in-frame only. The data contain 60,000 to 75,000 clones, about four fifths of them singletons. The chain recombines TRBV18 with TRBJ1-1; D not resolved. This sequence was found in an adult who received the AZD1222 COVID-19 vaccine. The sequences come from peripheral blood, collected 28 days after the second AZD1222 dose. The CDR3 is CASSFDLNTEAFF. Written as DNA, the CDR3 is TGTGCCAGCTCATTCGACTTGAACACTGAAGCTTTCTTT.